This entry features one TCR beta chain sequence. The entry originates in a study of cytomegalovirus exposure and HLA in healthy donors. Amplification used 60 Vbeta primers and 13 Jbeta primers. The repertoire was sequenced with immunoSEQ multiplex PCR; TCRdb's copy has only in-frame clones and lacks some. The table shows about 140,000 clones, with around 10% occurring only once. The CDR3 contains 14 residues. The V gene's germline CDR1 is SGDLS and CDR2 YYNGEE. V lost 0 bases and J lost 7, with 13 bases in between. The TCR was taken from a man aged 50 to 59 in good health and CMV-seronegative. The chain is built from TRBV9 and TRBJ2-5, with a possible D match to TRBD2 (6 bases). The source material was PBMCs. For the CDR3, the DNA is TGTGCCAGCAGCGTAGAGGAGGGGATGCGGACCCAGTACTTC. Translated, it gives CASSVEEGMRTQYF. The whole variable domain, remainder taken from reference TRBV9 and TRBJ2-5, is DSGVTQTPKHLITATGQRVTLRCSPRSGDLSVYWYQQSLDQGLQFLIQYYNGEERAKGNILERFSAQQFPDLHSELNLSSLELGDSALYFCASSVEEGMRTQYFGPGTRLLVL.